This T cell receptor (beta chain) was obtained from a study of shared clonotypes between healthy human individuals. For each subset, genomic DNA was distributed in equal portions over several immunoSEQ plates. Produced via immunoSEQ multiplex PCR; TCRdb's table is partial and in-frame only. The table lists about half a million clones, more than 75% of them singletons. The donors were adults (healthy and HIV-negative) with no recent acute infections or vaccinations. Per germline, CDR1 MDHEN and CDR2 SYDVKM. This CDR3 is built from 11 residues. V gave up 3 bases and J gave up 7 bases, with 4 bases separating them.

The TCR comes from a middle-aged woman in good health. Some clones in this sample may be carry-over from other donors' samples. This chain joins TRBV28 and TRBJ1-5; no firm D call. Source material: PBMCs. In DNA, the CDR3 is TGTGCCAGCAGTTTCGGCCAGCCCCAGCATTTT. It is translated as CASSFGQPQHF.